This T cell receptor (beta chain) came from a study of CXCR3-negative and CXCR3-positive naive CD8 T cells. Study-level results: TRB CDR3s of CXCR3-positive naive cells were more hydrophobic than those of CXCR3-negative naive cells. Both naive subsets had comparably high diversity; memory CD8+ cells much lower. Naive cells, whether CXCR3-negative or CXCR3-positive, had similar TRBV-TRBJ usage, while memory cells differed.

Cells classed as naive CD8+ T cells were CD45RO-CCR7+CD27+CD95-. Germline V gene data show CDR1 as MDHEN and CDR2 as SYDVKM. The CDR3 has 11 residues. A remark on this clonotype: Its antigen is undetermined.

Libraries were UMI-labeled 5' RACE TRB cDNA. TCRdb re-called the 5' RACE reads and catalogs CDR3 proteins one per entry, DNA excluded. The sample totals around 80,000 distinct CDR3 sequences. This TCR came from a human donor in good health. Some clones in this sample may be carry-over from other donors' samples. The chain carries TRBV28 and TRBJ1-2. Material for sequencing was naive CXCR3+ CD8+ T cells from blood. Described subset: CD45RO-CCR7+CD27+CD95- naive CD8+ T cells expressing CXCR3 (TNR3+). The chain's CDR3 is CASSFSGGYTF.